This entry describes one TCR beta chain. Its antigen is unidentified. The CDR3 has 11 residues. From germline, CDR1 is SGHNT and CDR2 YYREEE (reference sequence). Trimming at V came to 5 bases and at J to 10 bases, leaving 2 bases not matched to a gene. This entry comes from a study of cytomegalovirus exposure and HLA in healthy donors. Study-level results: In a later analysis, V- and J-gene trimming of beta chains associated with a DCLRE1C missense variant, replicated independently. Specificity for CMV antigens was confirmed in vitro for a few of the CMV-associated chains.

The PCR used 60 Vbeta and 13 Jbeta primers. Per the original data handling: A later analysis tallied approximately 80 million unique TCR beta chains, around 11 million of them shared. Repertoires were generated with immunoSEQ multiplex PCR, while TCRdb's copy carries only in-frame clones and drops some. V and J calls plus clone size are reproduced from that table; the DNA served to infer D and trimming. The sample records over 150,000 clones, 70% to 80% being singletons. The gene calls are TRBV5-4 and TRBJ1-1, with 10 bases matching TRBD1. Sequencing input: PBMCs. The origin of this receptor is a man between 18 and 35 years old in good health and CMV-seropositive. The CDR3 region has the DNA TGTGCCAGCAGGGGGGACAGGGGAGCTTTCTTT. This translates into CASRGDRGAFF. The full variable domain, with the rest looked up from reference TRBV5-4 and TRBJ1-1, is ETGVTQSPTHLIKTRGQQVTLRCSSQSGHNTVSWYQQALGQGPQFIFQYYREEENGRGNFPPRFSGLQFPNYSSELNVNALELDDSALYLCASRGDRGAFFGQGTRLTVV.